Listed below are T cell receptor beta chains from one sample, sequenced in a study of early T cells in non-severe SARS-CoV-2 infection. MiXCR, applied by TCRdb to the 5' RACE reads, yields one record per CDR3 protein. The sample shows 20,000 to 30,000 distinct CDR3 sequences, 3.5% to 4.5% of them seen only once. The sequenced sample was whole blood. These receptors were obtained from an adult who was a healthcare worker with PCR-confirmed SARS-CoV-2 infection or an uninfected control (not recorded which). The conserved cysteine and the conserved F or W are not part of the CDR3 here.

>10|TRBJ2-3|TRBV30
AWSVPTDTQY
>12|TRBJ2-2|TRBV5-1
ASSRGTSTGELF
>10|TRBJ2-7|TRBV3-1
ASSRGPYEQY
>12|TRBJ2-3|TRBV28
ASASSGQPDTQY
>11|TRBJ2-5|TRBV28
AIGDRGQETQY
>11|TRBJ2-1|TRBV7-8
ASNQLALNEQF
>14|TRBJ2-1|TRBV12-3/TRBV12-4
ASSGGGLALLDEQF
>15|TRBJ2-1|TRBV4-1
ASSQTGLAGGQGEQF
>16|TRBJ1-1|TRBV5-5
ASSLSGYRRQMNTEAF
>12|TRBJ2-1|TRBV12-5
ASAPLWGRNEQF
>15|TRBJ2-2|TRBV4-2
ASSQALAGGGTGELF
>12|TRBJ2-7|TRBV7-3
ASSLLAGPYEQY
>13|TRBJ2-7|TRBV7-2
ASSLAVRDSREQY
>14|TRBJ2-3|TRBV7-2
ASSFPWTGGTDTQY
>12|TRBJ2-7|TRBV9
ASSVVGASYEQY
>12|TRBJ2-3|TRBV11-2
ASSLQRGLDTQY
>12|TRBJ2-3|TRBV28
ASRTAGFTDTQY
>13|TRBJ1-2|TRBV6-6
ASRTYRDTGYGYT
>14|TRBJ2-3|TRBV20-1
SARGGLAGGTDTQY
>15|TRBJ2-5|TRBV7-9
ASSSTATSGRQETQY
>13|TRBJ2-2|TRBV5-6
ASSWGDRNTGELF
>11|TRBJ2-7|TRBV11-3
ASSSDRDYEQY
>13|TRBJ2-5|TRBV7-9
ASSLDFRFQETQY
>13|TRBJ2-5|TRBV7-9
ASSLLQGTQETQY
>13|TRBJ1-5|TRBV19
ASSIIPGGNQPQH
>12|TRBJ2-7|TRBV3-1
ASSRGQGTYEQY
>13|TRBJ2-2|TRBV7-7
ASSSGTGNTGELF
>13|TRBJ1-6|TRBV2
ASKETDRNNSPLH
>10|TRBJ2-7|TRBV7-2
ASSSGRNEQY
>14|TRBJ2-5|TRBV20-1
SAISPQGSRRETQY
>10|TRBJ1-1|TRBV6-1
ASSARQGAAF
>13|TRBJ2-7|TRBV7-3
ASSLSGQGSGEQY
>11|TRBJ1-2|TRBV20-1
SARVTGVYGYT
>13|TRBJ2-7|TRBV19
ASSMVHRASYEQY
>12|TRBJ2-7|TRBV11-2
ASSLDRQTYEQY
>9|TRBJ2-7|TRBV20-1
SASLAYEQY
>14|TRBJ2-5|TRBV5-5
ASSSLLARSQETQY
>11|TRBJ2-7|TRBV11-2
ASSLNRGYEQY
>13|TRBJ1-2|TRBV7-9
ASSLGQGPNYGYT
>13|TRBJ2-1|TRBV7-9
ASNTRDWGDNEQF
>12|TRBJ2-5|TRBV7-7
ASSLVGGGETQY
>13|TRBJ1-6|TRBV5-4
ASSSQGELNSPLH
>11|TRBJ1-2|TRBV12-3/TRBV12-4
ASSLLRNYGYT
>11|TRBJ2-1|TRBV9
ASSSRTANEQF
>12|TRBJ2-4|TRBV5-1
ASSSGTGQNIQY
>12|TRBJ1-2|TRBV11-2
ASSWGQGVYGYT
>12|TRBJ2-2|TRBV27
ASSLYSNTGELF
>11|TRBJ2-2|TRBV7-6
ASTGGDTGELF
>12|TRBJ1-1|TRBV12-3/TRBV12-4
ASTWTGTNTEAF
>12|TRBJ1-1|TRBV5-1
ASSLVGGTTEAF